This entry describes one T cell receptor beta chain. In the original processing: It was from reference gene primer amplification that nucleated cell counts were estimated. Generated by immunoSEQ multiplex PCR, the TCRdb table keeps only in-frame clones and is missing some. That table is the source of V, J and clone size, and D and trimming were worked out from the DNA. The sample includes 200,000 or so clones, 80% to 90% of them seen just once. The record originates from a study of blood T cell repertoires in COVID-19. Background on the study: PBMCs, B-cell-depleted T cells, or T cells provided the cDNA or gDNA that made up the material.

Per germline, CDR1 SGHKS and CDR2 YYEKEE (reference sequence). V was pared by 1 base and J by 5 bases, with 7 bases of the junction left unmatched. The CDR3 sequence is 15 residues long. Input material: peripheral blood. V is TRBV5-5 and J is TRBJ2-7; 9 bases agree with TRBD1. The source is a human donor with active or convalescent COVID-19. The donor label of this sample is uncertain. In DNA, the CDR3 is TGTGCCAGCAGCTTGCTCGGACAGGGGATAGACGAGCAGTACTTC. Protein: CASSLLGQGIDEQYF. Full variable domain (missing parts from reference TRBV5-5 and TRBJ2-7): DAGVTQSPTHLIKTRGQQVTLRCSPISGHKSVSWYQQVLGQGPQFIFQYYEKEERGRGNFPDRFSARQFPNYSSELNVNALLLGDSALYLCASSLLGQGIDEQYFGPGTRLTVT.